A selection of T cell receptor beta chains follows, all from one sample in a study of cytomegalovirus exposure and HLA in healthy donors. Method: immunoSEQ multiplex PCR; TCRdb's copy keeps in-frame clones and lacks some. In the table there are some 120,000 clones, around 61% of which are singletons. Sequenced sample: PBMCs. These receptors all stem from a woman under 40 in good health and CMV-seronegative. Each CDR3 is given with its conserved first and last residue. A D gene is named only where the DNA matches it firmly. For some rows the clone size is stated as once, few or many, or as a class when expanded; others skip it.

NA TRBJ2-1 NA TRBV28 TGTGCCACCACAGGCCGATCCAATGAGCAGTTCTTC CATTGRSNEQFF
NA TRBJ2-7 TRBD2 TRBV4-2 TGTGCCAGCAGCCAAGGGACTAGCGCCCCCTACGAGCAGTACTTC CASSQGTSAPYEQYF
NA TRBJ2-7 TRBD2 TRBV2 TGTGCCAGCAGGGGACTTGCGGGAGGGTCCTACGAGCAGTACTTC CASRGLAGGSYEQYF
NA TRBJ2-1 NA TRBV20-1 TGCAGTGCTACGGACAATGAGCAGTTCTTC CSATDNEQFF
few TRBJ2-1 NA TRBV7-6 TGTGCCAGCAGCTTTGGCGGGGGCCAGTACAATGAGCAGTTCTTC CASSFGGGQYNEQFF
NA TRBJ2-1 TRBD2 TRBV7-2 TGTGCCAGCAGCTTAGCGGCTAGCGGGAGCGGTGCCTACAATGAGCAGTTCTTC CASSLAASGSGAYNEQFF
NA TRBJ1-1 NA TRBV28 TGTGCCAGCAGAGGCAGGAACCTGAACACTGAAGCTTTCTTT CASRGRNLNTEAFF
few TRBJ2-3 TRBD2 TRBV28 TGTGCCAGCAGCCGAACTAGCGGGTACACAGATACGCAGTATTTT CASSRTSGYTDTQYF
NA TRBJ1-2 TRBD1 TRBV19 TGTGCCAGTAGTATGGCAGGGGGGACATCCTATGGCTACACCTTC CASSMAGGTSYGYTF
NA TRBJ2-3 TRBD2 TRBV11-1 TGTGCCAGCAGCTCACTAGCGGGAGGTATAGATACGCAGTATTTT CASSSLAGGIDTQYF
NA TRBJ2-7 TRBD2 TRBV5-1 TGCGCCAGCAGCACCCCGGGAGGCTCCTACGAGCAGTACTTC CASSTPGGSYEQYF
NA TRBJ2-5 TRBD1 TRBV28 TGTGCCAGCAGTCCCCGGACAGGGCAAGAGACCCAGTACTTC CASSPRTGQETQYF
NA TRBJ1-1 TRBD1 TRBV28 TGTGCCAGCAGTTCCCCGGGACAGGCCTCGGCCCCTGAAGCTTTCTTT CASSSPGQASAPEAFF
NA TRBJ1-2 TRBD1 TRBV6-5 TGTGCCAGCAGTTACCTACAGGGGGGCGAGGGCTACACCTTC CASSYLQGGEGYTF
once TRBJ2-1 NA TRBV19 TGTGCCAGTAGTAGAACTGGTATTGGGCCTGAAAGCTCCTACAATGAGCAGTTCTTC CASSRTGIGPESSYNEQFF
NA TRBJ1-6 TRBD1 TRBV30 TGTGCCTTTGCCGGGACAGGGGGATTAAACTCACCCCTCCACTTT CAFAGTGGLNSPLHF
NA TRBJ1-2 NA TRBV27 TGTGCCAGCAGTTTAAGTGGTCGGGATGATGGCTACACCTTC CASSLSGRDDGYTF
NA TRBJ1-1 NA TRBV10-1 TGCGCCAGCAGTGAGTCGCGGGGCACTGAAGCTTTCTTT CASSESRGTEAFF
NA TRBJ1-2 TRBD1 TRBV28 TGTGCCAGCAGGCCCGACAGGGCGCTTAACTATGGCTACACCTTC CASRPDRALNYGYTF
NA TRBJ2-3 TRBD2 TRBV9 TGTGCCAGCAGTTCGTTGGAGGGACTAGTAGCAGATACGCAGTATTTT CASSSLEGLVADTQYF
once TRBJ2-7 TRBD2 TRBV19 TGTGCCAGTAGCGGGGCCGGGACTAGATTTTTCGACGAGCAGTACTTC CASSGAGTRFFDEQYF
NA TRBJ2-5 TRBD1 TRBV30 TGTGCCTGGAGTGAATCAGGGAGGACAGGGTCCCTAGAGACCCAGTACTTC CAWSESGRTGSLETQYF
NA TRBJ2-7 TRBD2 TRBV15 TGTGCCACCAGCAGCGGACTAGCGGGAGTCCACGAGCAGTACTTC CATSSGLAGVHEQYF
NA TRBJ2-7 NA TRBV30 TGTGCCTGGAGTGGCGGGGATTACGAGCAGTACTTC CAWSGGDYEQYF
NA TRBJ2-1 NA TRBV29-1 TGCAGCGTTGAAGGGGCCGTTCGGTACAATGAGCAGTTCTTC CSVEGAVRYNEQFF
NA TRBJ2-1 TRBD2 TRBV7-2 TGTGCCAGCAGCTTATCCCCTGGGGGGGGACTAGGGGACAATGAGCAGTTCTTC CASSLSPGGGLGDNEQFF
NA TRBJ2-5 TRBD1 TRBV7-9 TGTGCCAGCAGCTTACAGGGACAGGCAGGGGAGACCCAGTACTTC CASSLQGQAGETQYF
NA TRBJ1-1 TRBD1 TRBV7-6 TGTGCCAGCAGCGCGGGACAGGGTGGGTTGAGTACTGAAGCTTTCTTT CASSAGQGGLSTEAFF
NA TRBJ2-3 TRBD1 TRBV28 TGTGCCAGCAGTTCCCCCCGGACAGGGGCTGGAGATACGCAGTATTTT CASSSPRTGAGDTQYF
NA TRBJ2-3 TRBD1 TRBV5-1 TGCGCCAGCAGCTTGGCGGGGACAGGGCGGACAGATACGCAGTATTTT CASSLAGTGRTDTQYF
NA TRBJ2-1 TRBD2 TRBV6-1 TGTGCCAGCAGTGAAGGACTAGCTGACTACAATGAGCAGTTCTTC CASSEGLADYNEQFF
NA TRBJ2-3 NA TRBV7-7 TGTGCTAGCAGCTTAGGTTTTGGGACTAGCACAGATACGCAGTATTTT CASSLGFGTSTDTQYF
NA TRBJ1-2 TRBD1 TRBV9 TGTGCCAGCAGCGTGACAGGGTTTCAGGGAGGCTACACCTTC CASSVTGFQGGYTF
NA TRBJ1-6 TRBD1 TRBV30 TGTGCCTGGGCCTCCGGGACAGGGGGCTCGGATTCACCCCTCCACTTT CAWASGTGGSDSPLHF
NA TRBJ2-1 TRBD2 TRBV7-2 TGTGCCAGCAGCTTAGCCCTAGGACTAGCGGGAATGGATAATGAGCAGTTCTTC CASSLALGLAGMDNEQFF
once TRBJ1-2 NA TRBV7-8 TGTGCCAGCAGCTTACTGAGCTATGGCTACACCTTC CASSLLSYGYTF
NA TRBJ1-4 NA TRBV7-9 TGTGCCAGCAGCCACTTTTTTGCGGGGGGCGGGGAAAAACTGTTTTTT CASSHFFAGGGEKLFF
NA TRBJ1-3 NA TRBV28 TGTGCCAGCAGTTTAATGGGCTCATCTGGAAACACCATATATTTT CASSLMGSSGNTIYF
NA TRBJ1-2 NA TRBV6-1 TGTGCCAGCAGGTTGACAGGCGCGGACTATGGCTACACCTTC CASRLTGADYGYTF
once TRBJ2-7 NA TRBV5-1 TGCGCCAGCAGCTTGGAGATGGAGCGCGAGCAGTACTTC CASSLEMEREQYF
few TRBJ1-2 TRBD1 TRBV4-2 TGTGCCAGCAGCCAGCCCCGGGCAGGGGGACTCGGTGGCTACACCTTC CASSQPRAGGLGGYTF
NA TRBJ1-5 TRBD1 TRBV7-9 TGTGCCAGCAGCCCGACAGGGGCAGGTGATCAGCCCCAGCATTTT CASSPTGAGDQPQHF
NA TRBJ2-7 NA TRBV10-3 TGTGCCATCAGTTTCGACGGGACACAAAACTACGAGCAGTACTTC CAISFDGTQNYEQYF
few TRBJ2-1 TRBD2 TRBV28 TGTGCCAGCAGTACACCGAAGGAGGAGCGGGAGGGATACAATGAGCAGTTCTTC CASSTPKEEREGYNEQFF
NA TRBJ2-7 TRBD2 TRBV5-1 TGCGCCAGCAGCTTGGCCGGGGGGAGATCCTACGAGCAGTACTTC CASSLAGGRSYEQYF
once TRBJ1-2 NA TRBV29-1 TGCAGCGTTTGGCGGGGCTCCTACTATGGCTACACCTTC CSVWRGSYYGYTF
once TRBJ2-3 TRBD2 TRBV28 TGTGCCAGCAGGGGACTAGCGGGAAGGACAGATACGCAGTATTTT CASRGLAGRTDTQYF
NA TRBJ1-6 NA TRBV7-2 TGTGCCAGCAGCTTAGCTAGCTCCTATAATTCACCCCTCCACTTT CASSLASSYNSPLHF
once TRBJ1-1 TRBD1 TRBV6-5 TGTGCCAGCAGTTCCACAGGGGTGGTGAACACTGAAGCTTTCTTT CASSSTGVVNTEAFF